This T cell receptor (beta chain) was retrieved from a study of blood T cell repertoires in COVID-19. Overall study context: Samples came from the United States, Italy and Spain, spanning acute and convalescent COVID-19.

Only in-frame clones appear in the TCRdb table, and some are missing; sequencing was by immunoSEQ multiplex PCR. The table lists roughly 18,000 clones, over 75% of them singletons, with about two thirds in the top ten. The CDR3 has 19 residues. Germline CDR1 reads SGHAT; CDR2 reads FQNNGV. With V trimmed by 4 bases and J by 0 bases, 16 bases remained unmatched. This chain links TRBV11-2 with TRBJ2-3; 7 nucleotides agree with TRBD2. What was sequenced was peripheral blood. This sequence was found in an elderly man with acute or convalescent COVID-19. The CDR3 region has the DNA TGTGCCAGCAGCTCCGACCCCCCACTAGCGCGACTTAGCACAGATACGCAGTATTTT. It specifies CASSSDPPLARLSTDTQYF. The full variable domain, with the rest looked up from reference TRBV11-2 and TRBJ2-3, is EAGVAQSPRYKIIEKRQSVAFWCNPISGHATLYWYQQILGQGPKLLIQFQNNGVVDDSQLPKDRFSAERLKGVDSTLKIQPAKLEDSAVYLCASSSDPPLARLSTDTQYFGPGTRLTVL.